The 26 T cell receptor beta chains presented below share a single source sample, sequenced in a study of cytomegalovirus exposure and HLA in healthy donors. PCR primers comprised 60 Vbeta and 13 Jbeta primers. Sequencing was performed with immunoSEQ multiplex PCR; in TCRdb, only in-frame clones are kept and a portion is missing. Among some 87,000 clones listed, 62% were seen once. The specimen was PBMCs. All receptors come from a woman aged 25 to 45 in good health and CMV-seropositive.

This chain connects TRBV2 to TRBJ2-5; the D gene is possibly TRBD1 (7 bases). Trimming removed 5 bases from V and 5 bases from J, with 21 bases in between. Germline assignment: CDR1 SNHLY and CDR2 FYNNEI. The CDR3 is 16 residues long. The CDR3 loop reads CASSRSRGVGRETQYF. CDR3 bases: TGTGCCAGCAGTCGCTCCAGGGGGGTCGGACGGGAGACCCAGTACTTC.

V is TRBV2 and J is TRBJ1-1, with D unclear. V gave up 6 bases and J gave up 4 bases, with 15 bases separating them. This CDR3 is 14 amino acids long. Germline lookup yields CDR1 SNHLY and CDR2 FYNNEI. The CDR3 nucleotides are TGTGCCAGCAGAAATGGGTTAGAGGCCACTGAAGCTTTCTTT. Translation gives CASRNGLEATEAFF.

The J gene is TRBJ2-1, the V gene TRBV5-1, with 7 bases identical to TRBD2. The V gene's germline CDR1 is SGHRS and CDR2 YFSETQ. V lost 4 bases and J lost 6; bases outside the gene matches: 13. This CDR3 is built from 16 residues. CDR3 loop: CASSKLWGGVGNEQFF. The DNA for the CDR3 is TGCGCCAGCAGCAAGCTATGGGGGGGGGTGGGCAATGAGCAGTTCTTC.

The CDR3 loop is CASSSSGDGGTQYF. The CDR3 DNA follows: TGTGCCAGTAGTTCTAGCGGGGACGGGGGTACGCAGTATTTT. V usage is TRBV19 and J usage is TRBJ2-3; TRBD2 aligns across 9 bases. The CDR3 runs to 14 residues. CDR1 and CDR2 from the germline V gene are LNHDA and SQIVND (reference sequence). The V segment lost 5 bases and the J segment 8 bases; nucleotides outside the gene matches: 8.

The chain uses TRBV2 and TRBJ2-2, with 14 bases that match TRBD2. This CDR3 is 19 amino acids long. V lost 2 bases and J lost 0; bases outside the gene matches: 5. Germline V CDR1 and CDR2: SNHLY, FYNNEI. DNA for the CDR3: TGTGCCAGCAGTGAACCGGGACTAGCGGGGGTTTCGAACACCGGGGAGCTGTTTTTT. It encodes CASSEPGLAGVSNTGELFF.

This clone occurred a few times. DNA of the CDR3: TGTGCCAGCAGCGGACAGTCGAACACCGGGGAGCTGTTTTTT. It yields the protein CASSGQSNTGELFF. V usage is TRBV14 and J usage is TRBJ2-2, with D possibly TRBD1 on 6 matching bases. This CDR3 has 14 residues. V lost 5 bases to trimming and J lost 0 bases, with 7 bases between them. Germline V gene sequence: CDR1 SGHDN, CDR2 FVKESK.

This sequence joins TRBV5-1 and TRBJ2-3, with no clear D. This CDR3 contains 12 residues. V lost 1 base and J 3 bases, leaving 3 bases between the germline ends. Germline CDR1 SGHRS, CDR2 YFSETQ. CDR3 in amino acids: CASSLYTDTQYF. The CDR3 DNA follows: TGCGCCAGCAGCTTGTATACAGATACGCAGTATTTT.

The chain employs TRBV2 and TRBJ2-5; 14 bases are shared with TRBD2. This CDR3 has 14 residues. Per the germline V gene, CDR1 is SNHLY and CDR2 is FYNNEI. V lost 8 bases, J lost 7 bases, and 6 bases stayed unmatched. The CDR3 bases are TGTGCCAGCGTAGTGACTAGCGGGGGGGCGACCCAGTACTTC. As protein: CASVVTSGGATQYF.

The rearrangement uses TRBV2 and TRBJ1-6; 9 bases are a match to TRBD1. The CDR3 runs to 12 residues. Germline loops: CDR1 SNHLY, CDR2 FYNNEI. Germline trimming cut 9 bases from V and 7 bases from J; bases unmatched to any gene: 1. DNA for the CDR3: TGTGCCAGAGGACAGGGGAATTCACCCCTCCACTTT. Translation: CARGQGNSPLHF.

The CDR3 spells CASTHRGGSYEQYF. For the CDR3, the DNA is TGTGCCAGCACCCACAGGGGGGGGTCCTACGAGCAGTACTTC. The chain links TRBV28 to TRBJ2-7; maybe TRBD1 (8 bases). The V and J ends lost 7 bases and 1 base respectively, with 14 bases between them. CDR1 and CDR2 from the germline V gene are MDHEN and SYDVKM. This CDR3 comprises 14 residues. Drawing the rest from reference TRBV28 and TRBJ2-7, the complete variable domain is DVKVTQSSRYLVKRTGEKVFLECVQDMDHENMFWYRQDPGLGLRLIYFSYDVKMKEKGDIPEGYSVSREKKERFSLILESASTNQTSMYLCASTHRGGSYEQYFGPGTRLTVT.

The chain couples TRBV5-1 to TRBJ2-2, with D possibly matching TRBD1 (6 bases). V lost 4 bases to trimming and J lost 1 base, with 11 bases between them. The CDR3 is made up of 15 amino acids. CDR1 SGHRS and CDR2 YFSETQ come from the germline V gene. CDR3 sequence (DNA): TGCGCCAGCAGCCCCACAGGGCAGAACACCGGGGAGCTGTTTTTT. This encodes CASSPTGQNTGELFF.

The rearrangement joins TRBV14 to TRBJ1-1; D gene uncertain. Between the trimmed V and J ends, which lost 2 bases and 2 bases, there was a span of 12 bases. Germline V gene data show CDR1 as SGHDN and CDR2 as FVKESK. The CDR3 spans 15 residues. The CDR3 spells CASSQLGRGNTEAFF. CDR3 DNA: TGTGCCAGCAGCCAACTAGGACGGGGAAACACTGAAGCTTTCTTT.

This clone has a single count. The J gene is TRBJ1-1, the V gene TRBV7-9; D might be TRBD1 (5 bases). The germline V gene has CDR1 SEHNR and CDR2 FQNEAQ (reference sequence). Trimming pared 5 bases from V and 9 bases from J, leaving 10 bases between. This CDR3 is built from 11 residues. The CDR3 region has the DNA TGTGCCAGCAGCCCCCGACAGAAAGCTTTCTTT. This codes for CASSPRQKAFF.

This chain uses TRBV6-5 with TRBJ1-1; possible D gene TRBD1, 6 bases. CDR3 length: 15 residues. Germline lookup yields CDR1 MNHEY and CDR2 SVGAGI. V lost 0 bases and J 2 bases, leaving 10 bases between the germline ends. The CDR3 DNA sequence: TGTGCCAGCAGTTACTCTGGACAGTATAACACTGAAGCTTTCTTT. Translation: CASSYSGQYNTEAFF.

This chain links TRBV7-8 with TRBJ2-7; 7 bases fit TRBD1. The CDR3 loop spans 14 amino acids. The germline V gene encodes CDR1 SGHVS and CDR2 FQNEAQ. Losses at the gene ends were 1 base for V and 3 bases for J; bases not matched to a gene: 3. CDR3 protein: CASSLEAGGYEQYF. The CDR3, as DNA: TGTGCCAGCAGCTTAGAAGCAGGGGGCTACGAGCAGTACTTC.

The CDR3 is CASSFGSEQYF. In DNA, the CDR3 is TGTGCCAGCAGCTTCGGTTCCGAGCAGTACTTC. The chain links TRBV7-6 to TRBJ2-5, with D uncertain. The DNA end favors TRBJ2-7, so the J call may be wrong. This CDR3 comprises 11 residues. Looked up from germline, CDR1 is SGHVS and CDR2 is FNYEAQ.

The chain has TRBV19 and TRBJ2-5, with TRBD1 identical over 10 bases. V trimming: 3 bases; J trimming: 4 bases; junction bases outside the gene matches: 2. In germline, CDR1 is LNHDA, CDR2 SQIVND (reference sequence). The CDR3 consists of 14 residues. This chain's CDR3 is CASSMGQGRETQYF. CDR3 nucleotides: TGTGCCAGTAGTATGGGACAGGGGAGAGAGACCCAGTACTTC.

This sequence joins TRBV19 and TRBJ2-1, with 7 nucleotides matching TRBD2. In germline, CDR1 is LNHDA, CDR2 SQIVND (reference sequence). The CDR3 is made up of 15 amino acids. V gave up 5 bases and J gave up 6 bases; unmatched junction bases: 10. The CDR3 here is CASSSGATGGNEQFF. The CDR3 nucleotides are TGTGCCAGTAGTTCCGGGGCAACGGGAGGCAATGAGCAGTTCTTC.

The J gene is TRBJ1-5, the V gene TRBV28; D perhaps matches TRBD1 (5 bases). Trimming shortened V by 3 bases and J by 4 bases, and 10 bases separated the two germline ends. Germline CDR1 is MDHEN and CDR2 is SYDVKM. This CDR3 region has 14 residues. The CDR3 sequence is CASSLLQDNQPQHF. CDR3 DNA: TGTGCCAGCAGTTTGCTACAGGATAATCAGCCCCAGCATTTT.

The V and J genes are TRBV18 and TRBJ2-5, with 9 bases aligning to TRBD1. V was clipped by 3 bases and J by 3 bases; unmatched bases: 8. The CDR3 loop spans 16 amino acids. From germline, CDR1 is KGHSH and CDR2 LQKENI. CDR3 coding DNA: TGTGCCAGCTCACCGTCCGTAGGGACAGGGAAAGAGACCCAGTACTTC. Protein sequence: CASSPSVGTGKETQYF.

The V gene is TRBV9, the J gene TRBJ1-1; TRBD1 aligns across 8 bases. After removal of 3 bases from V and 2 bases from J, the junction contained 6 bases not matched to a gene. The germline gives CDR1 SGDLS, CDR2 YYNGEE. This CDR3 contains 15 residues. The DNA for the CDR3 is TGTGCCAGCAGCGCTCACGGGACAGGCAACACTGAAGCTTTCTTT. As protein: CASSAHGTGNTEAFF.

This chain links TRBV7-9 with TRBJ2-3; D ambiguous. From germline, CDR1 is SEHNR and CDR2 FQNEAQ (reference sequence). V dropped 5 bases and J dropped 0 bases, with 9 bases sitting between them. This CDR3 is 14 amino acids long. Here the CDR3 reads CASSPQASTDTQYF. In nucleotides, the CDR3 is TGTGCCAGCAGCCCCCAGGCTAGCACAGATACGCAGTATTTT.

Regarding this clone: The same CDR3 is also encoded by other DNA sequences in this sample. V and J are TRBV7-2 and TRBJ2-7, with D possibly TRBD1 on 5 matching bases. V lost 5 bases and J 0 bases, leaving 11 bases between the germline ends. The CDR3 has 14 residues. Germline assignment: CDR1 SGHTA and CDR2 FQGNSA. This chain's CDR3 is CASSPRVSSYEQYF. The CDR3 nucleotides are TGTGCCAGCAGCCCCAGGGTTAGCTCCTACGAGCAGTACTTC.

The V gene is TRBV7-8, the J gene TRBJ2-7; 9 nucleotides agree with TRBD1. Germline V lookup: CDR1 SGHVS, CDR2 FQNEAQ. J lost 5 bases, V lost 6 bases, and 5 bases had no gene match. The CDR3 spans 13 residues. CDR3: CASRGQGPDEQYF. CDR3 DNA sequence: TGTGCCAGCAGAGGACAGGGGCCGGACGAGCAGTACTTC.

The genes are TRBV6-5 and TRBJ2-5; a possible D gene is TRBD2 (6 bases). The germline V gene has CDR1 MNHEY and CDR2 SVGAGI. CDR3 size: 15 residues. Trimming cost V 0 bases and J 3 bases, with 11 bases left between them. The CDR3 sequence is CASSYSGTVKETQYF. Written as DNA, the CDR3 is TGTGCCAGCAGTTACTCGGGGACTGTAAAAGAGACCCAGTACTTC.

The CDR3 DNA follows: TGTGCCAGCAGCCCACAGGGGGCTGAGGACACTGAAGCTTTCTTT. Translating it yields CASSPQGAEDTEAFF. The genes are TRBV6-5 and TRBJ1-1; 9 positions agree with TRBD1. V was clipped by 6 bases and J by 3 bases; unmatched bases: 8. This CDR3 has 15 amino acids. The germline CDR1 and CDR2 sequences are MNHEY and SVGAGI.